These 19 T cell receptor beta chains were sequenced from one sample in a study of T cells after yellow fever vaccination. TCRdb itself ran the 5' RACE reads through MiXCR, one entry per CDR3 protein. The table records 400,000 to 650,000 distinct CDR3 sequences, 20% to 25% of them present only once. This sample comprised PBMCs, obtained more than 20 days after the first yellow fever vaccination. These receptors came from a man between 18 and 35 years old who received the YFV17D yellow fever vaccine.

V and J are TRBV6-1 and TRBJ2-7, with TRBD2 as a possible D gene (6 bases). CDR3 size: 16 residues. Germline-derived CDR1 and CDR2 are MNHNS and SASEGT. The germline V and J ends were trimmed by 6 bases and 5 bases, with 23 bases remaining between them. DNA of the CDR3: TGTGCCAGCAGATCCCTTTCGGGACTCAGACCCCACGAGCAGTACTTC. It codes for CASRSLSGLRPHEQYF.

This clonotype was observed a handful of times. Written as DNA, the CDR3 is TGCAGTGCTAAGTTAGCGGGGGGACTCGATGAGCAGTTCTTC. Its protein is CSAKLAGGLDEQFF. The chain links TRBV20-1 to TRBJ2-1, with TRBD2 matching over 10 bases. The V segment lost 4 bases and the J segment 8 bases; nucleotides outside the gene matches: 8. The CDR3 is 14 residues long. The germline CDR1 and CDR2 sequences are DFQATT and SNEGSKA (reference sequence).

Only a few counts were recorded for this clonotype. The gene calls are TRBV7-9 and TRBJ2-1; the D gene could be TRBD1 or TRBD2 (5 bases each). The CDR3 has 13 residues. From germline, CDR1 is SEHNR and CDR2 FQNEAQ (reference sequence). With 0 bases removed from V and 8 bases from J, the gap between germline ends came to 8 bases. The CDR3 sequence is CASSLAGTDEQFF. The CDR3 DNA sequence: TGTGCCAGCAGCTTAGCTGGGACCGATGAGCAGTTCTTC.

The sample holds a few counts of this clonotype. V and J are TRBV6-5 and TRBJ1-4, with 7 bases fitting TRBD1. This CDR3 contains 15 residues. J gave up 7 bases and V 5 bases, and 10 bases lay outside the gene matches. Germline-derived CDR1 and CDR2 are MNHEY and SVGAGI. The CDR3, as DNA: TGTGCCAGCAGTCTACTACAGGGGAGTGCTGAAAAACTGTTTTTT. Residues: CASSLLQGSAEKLFF.

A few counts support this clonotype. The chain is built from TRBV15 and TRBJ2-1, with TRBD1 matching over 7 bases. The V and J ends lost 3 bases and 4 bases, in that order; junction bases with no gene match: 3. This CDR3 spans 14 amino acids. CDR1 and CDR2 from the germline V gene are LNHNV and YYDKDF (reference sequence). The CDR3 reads CATSSDREYNEQFF. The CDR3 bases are TGTGCCACCAGCAGTGACAGGGAATACAATGAGCAGTTCTTC.

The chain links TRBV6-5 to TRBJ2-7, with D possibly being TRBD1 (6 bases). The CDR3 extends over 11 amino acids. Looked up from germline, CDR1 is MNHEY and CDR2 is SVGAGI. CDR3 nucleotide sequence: TGTGCTTCGGACAGAGTTTACGAGCAGTACGTC. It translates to CASDRVYEQYV.

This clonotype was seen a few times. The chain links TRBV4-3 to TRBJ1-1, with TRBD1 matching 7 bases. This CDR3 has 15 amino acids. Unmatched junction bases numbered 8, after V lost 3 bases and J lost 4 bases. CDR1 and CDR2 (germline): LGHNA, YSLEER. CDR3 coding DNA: TGCGCCAGCAGCCACCTAACAGGGGCGGCCACTGAAGCTTTCTTT. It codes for CASSHLTGAATEAFF.

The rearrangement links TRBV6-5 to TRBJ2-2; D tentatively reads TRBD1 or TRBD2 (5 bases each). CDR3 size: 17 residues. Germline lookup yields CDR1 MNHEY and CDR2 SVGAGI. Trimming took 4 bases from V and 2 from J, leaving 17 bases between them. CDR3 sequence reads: CASSWSVGEINTGELFF. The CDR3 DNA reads TGTGCCAGCAGTTGGTCGGTGGGGGAGATAAACACCGGGGAGCTGTTTTTT.

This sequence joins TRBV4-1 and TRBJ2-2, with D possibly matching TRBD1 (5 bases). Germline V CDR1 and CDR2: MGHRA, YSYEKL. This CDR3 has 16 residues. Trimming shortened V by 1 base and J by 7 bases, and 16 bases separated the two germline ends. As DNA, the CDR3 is TGCGCCAGCAGCCAAGTGGGGCCCAGGCCCGACGGGGAGCTGTTTTTT. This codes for CASSQVGPRPDGELFF.

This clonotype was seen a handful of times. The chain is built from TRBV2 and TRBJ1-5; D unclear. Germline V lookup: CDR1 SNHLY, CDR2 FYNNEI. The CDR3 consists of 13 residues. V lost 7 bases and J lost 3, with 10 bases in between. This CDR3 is CASMKEFNQPQHF. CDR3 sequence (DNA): TGTGCCAGCATGAAGGAGTTCAATCAGCCCCAGCATTTT.

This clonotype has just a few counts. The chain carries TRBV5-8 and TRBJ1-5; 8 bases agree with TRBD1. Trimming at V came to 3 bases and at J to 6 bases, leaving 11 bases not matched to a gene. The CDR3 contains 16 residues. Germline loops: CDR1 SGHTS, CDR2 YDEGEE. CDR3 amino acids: CASSSIKTGGGQPQHF. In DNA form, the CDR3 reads TGTGCCAGCAGCTCGATCAAAACAGGGGGTGGTCAGCCCCAGCATTTT.

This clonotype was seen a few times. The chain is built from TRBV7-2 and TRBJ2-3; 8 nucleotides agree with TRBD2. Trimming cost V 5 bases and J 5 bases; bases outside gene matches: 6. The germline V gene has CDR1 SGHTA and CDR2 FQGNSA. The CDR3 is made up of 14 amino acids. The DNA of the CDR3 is TGTGCCAGCAGCCCAGGACTAGCTAGAGATACGCAGTATTTT. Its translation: CASSPGLARDTQYF.

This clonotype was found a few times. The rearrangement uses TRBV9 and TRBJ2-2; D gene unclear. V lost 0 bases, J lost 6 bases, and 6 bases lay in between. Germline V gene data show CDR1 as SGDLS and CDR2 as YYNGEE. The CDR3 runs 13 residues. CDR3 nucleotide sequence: TGTGCCAGCAGCGTAGTCTCATCCGGGGAGCTGTTTTTT. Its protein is CASSVVSSGELFF.

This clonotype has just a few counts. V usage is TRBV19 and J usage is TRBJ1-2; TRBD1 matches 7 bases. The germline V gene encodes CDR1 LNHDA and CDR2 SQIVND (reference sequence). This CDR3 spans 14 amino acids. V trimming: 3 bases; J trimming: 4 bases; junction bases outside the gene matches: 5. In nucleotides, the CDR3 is TGTGCCAGTAGTATTAACAGGGGAGGCTATGGCTACACCTTC. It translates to CASSINRGGYGYTF.

CDR3 amino acids: CAIRGGYNEQFF. CDR3 nucleotides: TGTGCCATCCGGGGGGGGTACAATGAGCAGTTCTTC. The gene calls are TRBV7-2 and TRBJ2-1; 8 bases align to TRBD2. CDR1 and CDR2 from the germline V gene are SGHTA and FQGNSA. This CDR3 region has 12 residues. J lost 4 bases, V lost 10 bases, and 3 bases had no gene match.

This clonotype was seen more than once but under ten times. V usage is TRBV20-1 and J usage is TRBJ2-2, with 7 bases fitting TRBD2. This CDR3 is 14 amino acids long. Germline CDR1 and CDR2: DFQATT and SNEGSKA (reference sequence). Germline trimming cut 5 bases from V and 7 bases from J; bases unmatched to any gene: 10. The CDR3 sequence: CSARQHIAGGELFF. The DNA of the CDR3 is TGCAGTGCTCGACAGCACATAGCGGGCGGGGAGCTGTTTTTT.

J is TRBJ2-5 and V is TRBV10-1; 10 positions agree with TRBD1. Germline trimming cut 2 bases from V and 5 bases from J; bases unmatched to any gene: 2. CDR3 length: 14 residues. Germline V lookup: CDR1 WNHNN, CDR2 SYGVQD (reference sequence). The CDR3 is CASSEPGQGETQYF. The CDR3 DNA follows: TGCGCCAGCAGTGAGCCGGGACAGGGGGAGACCCAGTACTTC.

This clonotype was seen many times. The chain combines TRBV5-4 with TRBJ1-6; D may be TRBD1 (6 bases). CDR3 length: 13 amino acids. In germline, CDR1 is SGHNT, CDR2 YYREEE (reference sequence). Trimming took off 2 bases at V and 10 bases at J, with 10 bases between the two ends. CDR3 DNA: TGTGCCAGCAGCTTTAACAGGGACTCACCCCTCCACTTT. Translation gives CASSFNRDSPLHF.

CDR3 protein: CATSRDWGVASNQPQHF. CDR3 in DNA: TGTGCCACCAGCAGAGATTGGGGAGTGGCTAGCAATCAGCCCCAGCATTTT. V and J are TRBV15 and TRBJ1-5; D is uncertain. CDR1 is LNHNV and CDR2 is YYDKDF in the germline V gene (reference sequence). V lost 0 bases and J 0 bases, leaving 12 bases between the germline ends. This CDR3 spans 17 amino acids.